This T cell receptor beta chain was found in a study of blood T cell repertoires in COVID-19. This CDR3 comprises 13 residues. Germline lookup yields CDR1 SGDLS and CDR2 YYNGEE. V dropped 1 base and J dropped 7 bases, with 9 bases sitting between them. The protocol was immunoSEQ multiplex PCR, while the TCRdb copy is restricted to in-frame clones and leaves out a portion. The table records 150,000 to 200,000 clones, roughly 89% of them present only once. The genes are TRBV9 and TRBJ2-1; TRBD1 might be the D (5 bases). Sequencing used PBMCs or T cells enriched from blood (not recorded which). The receptor was derived from a woman aged 25 to 39 who had been exposed to COVID-19. In DNA form, the CDR3 reads TGTGCCAGCAGCGTACAGGGTATAAATGAGCAGTTCTTC. It yields the protein CASSVQGINEQFF.